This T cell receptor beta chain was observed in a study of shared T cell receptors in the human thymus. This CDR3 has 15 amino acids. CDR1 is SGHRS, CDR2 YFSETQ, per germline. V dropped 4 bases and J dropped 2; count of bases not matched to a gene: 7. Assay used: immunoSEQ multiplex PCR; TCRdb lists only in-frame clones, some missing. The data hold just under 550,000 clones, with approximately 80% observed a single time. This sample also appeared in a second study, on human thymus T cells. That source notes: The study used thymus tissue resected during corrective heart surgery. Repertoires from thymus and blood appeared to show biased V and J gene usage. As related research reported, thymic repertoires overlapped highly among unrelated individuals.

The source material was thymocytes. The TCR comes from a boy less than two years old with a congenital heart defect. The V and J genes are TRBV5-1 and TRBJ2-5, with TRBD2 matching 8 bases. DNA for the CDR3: TGCGCCAGCAGCCCCGGGGGGGGGAAGCAAGAGACCCAGTACTTC. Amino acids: CASSPGGGKQETQYF.